The rows below give T cell receptor beta chains drawn from one sample of a study of T cell responses to AZD1222 COVID-19 vaccine. Produced via immunoSEQ multiplex PCR; TCRdb's table is partial and in-frame only. Of about 78,000 clones in the sample, 90% are singletons; the top ten hold 2.5% to 4%. The sample consisted of peripheral blood, taken 28 days after the second AZD1222 dose. These receptors were taken from an adult who received the AZD1222 COVID-19 vaccine. Both conserved end residues are part of each CDR3. D genes are given only for firm matches. A row's size may be missing; if present it is once, few, many or a size class.

V gene	J gene	clone size	D gene	CDR3 DNA	CDR3 protein
TRBV19	TRBJ2-5	-	-	TGTGCCAGTAGTGCCAGGGGCGGACAAGAGACCCAGTACTTC	CASSARGGQETQYF
TRBV28	TRBJ1-1	-	-	TGTGCCAGCAGGTTCTCGGTGGCGAACACTGAAGCTTTCTTT	CASRFSVANTEAFF
TRBV7-2	TRBJ2-1	-	-	TGTGCCAGCAGCTTAGTTGAGGGTACCTACAATGAGCAGTTCTTC	CASSLVEGTYNEQFF
TRBV24-1	TRBJ2-1	-	TRBD2	TGTGCCACCAGTGACGCACTAGCGGGAGTAATCAATGAGCAGTTCTTC	CATSDALAGVINEQFF
TRBV27	TRBJ2-5	-	-	TGTGCCAGCAGTTTTGGGAAAGAATCCCAAGAGACCCAGTACTTC	CASSFGKESQETQYF
TRBV30	TRBJ2-7	-	TRBD1	TGTGCCTGGAGCTCGTCTGGGACAGACTACGAGCAGTACTTC	CAWSSSGTDYEQYF
TRBV28	TRBJ2-3	-	-	TGTGCCAGCACCCTGAGAGGGGGAGCCACAGATACGCAGTATTTT	CASTLRGGATDTQYF
TRBV19	TRBJ2-7	-	TRBD1	TGTGCCAGTAGTGCCACCGGGACAGTCCACGAGCAGTACTTC	CASSATGTVHEQYF
TRBV7-2	TRBJ1-5	-	-	TGTGCCAGCAGCTTTTATAGCAATCAGCCCCAGCATTTT	CASSFYSNQPQHF
TRBV7-8	TRBJ1-1	-	-	TGTGCCAGCAGCTCTCAGGGGATGGGAATGAACACTGAAGCTTTCTTT	CASSSQGMGMNTEAFF
TRBV9	TRBJ2-2	-	-	TGTGCCAGCAGCGTAGGCGGGCAGGTGATCACCGGGGAGCTGTTTTTT	CASSVGGQVITGELFF
TRBV7-9	TRBJ1-2	-	-	TGTGCCAGCAGCTTAGATTCTAACTATGGCTACACCTTC	CASSLDSNYGYTF
TRBV24-1	TRBJ2-7	-	TRBD1	TGTGCCACCAGTGACCCCCTTCGGGACAGAAACGAGCAGTACTTC	CATSDPLRDRNEQYF
TRBV7-2	TRBJ2-1	-	TRBD2	TGTGCCAGCACTACAGCACTAGCGGGATTTAATGAGCAGTTCTTC	CASTTALAGFNEQFF
TRBV23-1	TRBJ2-5	-	TRBD1	TGCGCCAGCACCCCGGGACAGGGCGACTGGTGGGAGACCCAGTACTTC	CASTPGQGDWWETQYF
TRBV5-4	TRBJ2-1	-	-	TGTGCCAGCAGCTTGGAACAGGGTAGGGGGAATGAGCAGTTCTTC	CASSLEQGRGNEQFF
TRBV6-4	TRBJ2-3	-	-	TGTGCCAGCAGTGACGGGTCAAGCACAGATACGCAGTATTTT	CASSDGSSTDTQYF
TRBV27	TRBJ1-2	once	TRBD1	TGTGCCAGCAGTATCCTCCGAGGGACAGAAGGCTACACCTTC	CASSILRGTEGYTF
TRBV4-1	TRBJ1-4	-	-	TGCGCCAGCAGACCGGGACAATTGAGGGCAACTAATGAAAAACTGTTTTTT	CASRPGQLRATNEKLFF
TRBV7-6	TRBJ2-2	-	-	TGTGCCAGCACCTCCCTAGTGGTTGGCACCGGGGAGCTGTTTTTT	CASTSLVVGTGELFF
TRBV24-1	TRBJ2-1	-	TRBD1	TGTGCCACCAGCCCACCGACAGGGTTGAATGAGCAGTTCTTC	CATSPPTGLNEQFF
TRBV10-3	TRBJ1-2	-	-	TGTGCCATCAGTGAGACAGGGACCTATGGCTACACCTTC	CAISETGTYGYTF
TRBV20-1	TRBJ1-5	-	-	TGCAGTGCTAGGGGGCTGGGGGCCCAGCATTTT	CSARGLGAQHF
TRBV5-1	TRBJ1-2	-	-	TGCGCCAGCAGCAGTTCCCCTACAGGGCCCTCGGAATATGGCTACACCTTC	CASSSSPTGPSEYGYTF
TRBV6-1	TRBJ1-6	-	TRBD1	TGTGCCAGCAGTGAAATGTACAGGGGGCTTTCACCCCTCCACTTT	CASSEMYRGLSPLHF
TRBV7-2	TRBJ2-2	-	-	TGTGCCAGCAGCTTAGCTGCCAGCACCACCGGGGAGCTGTTTTTT	CASSLAASTTGELFF
TRBV9	TRBJ2-3	-	-	TGTGCCAGCAGCTATTCAGCGGTCGGCACAGATACGCAGTATTTT	CASSYSAVGTDTQYF
TRBV7-2	TRBJ1-1	-	TRBD1	TGTGCCAGCAGTAGGACAGGGGGCATGGAAGCTTTCTTT	CASSRTGGMEAFF
TRBV5-3	TRBJ1-6	-	-	TGTGCCAGAAGCTTGATACCCGAGGGTTCACCCCTCCACTTT	CARSLIPEGSPLHF
TRBV9	TRBJ1-2	-	-	TGTGCCAGCAGTTCGGGGGAGAACTATGGCTACACCTTC	CASSSGENYGYTF
TRBV5-4	TRBJ2-2	once	TRBD1	TGTGCCAGCAGCTTGGCCGGGACAGGGCTGACCGGGGAGCTGTTTTTT	CASSLAGTGLTGELFF
TRBV7-9	TRBJ1-6	-	-	TGTGCCAGCAGCTGGGATAATTCACCCCTCCACTTT	CASSWDNSPLHF
TRBV6-2/TRBV6-3	TRBJ1-1	-	TRBD1	TGTGCCAGCAGTTACTCCGGGACAGACCTAAGAGGAGCTTTCTTT	CASSYSGTDLRGAFF
TRBV18	TRBJ2-1	-	-	TGTGCCAGCTCACCCGGGGCTGTCAATGAGCAGTTCTTC	CASSPGAVNEQFF
TRBV19	TRBJ1-1	few	TRBD1	TGTGCCAGTAGTATGACAGGGGGCAGGGGCACTGAAGCTTTCTTT	CASSMTGGRGTEAFF
TRBV11-3	TRBJ1-1	-	TRBD1	TGTGCCAGCAGCTTAGCGGGACAGTTGAACACTGAAGCTTTCTTT	CASSLAGQLNTEAFF
TRBV12-3/TRBV12-4	TRBJ2-1	-	TRBD2	TGTGCCAGTAAGCGGGACGGTTACAATGAGCAGTTCTTC	CASKRDGYNEQFF
TRBV6-1	TRBJ1-6	few	-	TGTGCCAGCAGTGACAGTCCCCAAAATTCACCCCTCCACTTT	CASSDSPQNSPLHF
TRBV12-3/TRBV12-4	TRBJ1-5	-	-	TGTGCCAGCAGCCAAAGGGAGAATCAGCCCCAGCATTTT	CASSQRENQPQHF
TRBV27	TRBJ2-3	-	TRBD2	TGTGCCAGCAAGCGGGGGCATAGCACAGATACGCAGTATTTT	CASKRGHSTDTQYF
TRBV7-2	TRBJ2-1	-	TRBD2	TGTGCCAGCAGCTTAGCCCCCACTAGCGGGAGTGGAAATGAGCAGTTCTTC	CASSLAPTSGSGNEQFF
TRBV6-2/TRBV6-3	TRBJ2-7	-	-	TGTGCCAGCAGCCACGTTTCTGGGGTCCGCGAGCAGTACTTC	CASSHVSGVREQYF
TRBV6-1	TRBJ1-2	few	-	TGTGCCAGCAGTGAATATCGGGGGTCAGACTATGGCTACACCTTC	CASSEYRGSDYGYTF
TRBV6-2/TRBV6-3	TRBJ2-7	once	TRBD1	TGTGCCAGCAGTTACTCGAGGGACAGGGGAAACTACGAGCAGTACTTC	CASSYSRDRGNYEQYF
TRBV27	TRBJ2-3	once	-	TGTGCCAGCACGGGACTTACCCCTAGCACAGATACGCAGTATTTT	CASTGLTPSTDTQYF
TRBV13	TRBJ1-2	-	-	TGTGCCAGCAGCTTAGGACAGAACTATGGCTACACCTTC	CASSLGQNYGYTF
TRBV10-2	TRBJ2-3	-	TRBD2	TGCGCCAGCAGTGACCCCATTAGACTAGCGGGGGGTGCAGATACGCAGTATTTT	CASSDPIRLAGGADTQYF
TRBV29-1	TRBJ1-5	-	-	TGCAGCGTTGATAGGGTCCGAATCCAAATAGAAACCCAGCATTTT	CSVDRVRIQIETQHF
TRBV24-1	TRBJ1-2	-	-	TGTGCCACCGCCCCACCTCAGGGGGGCTACACCTTC	CATAPPQGGYTF
TRBV7-2	TRBJ2-3	once	-	TGTGCCAGCAGCTTCTCGGGGACACTCACAGATACGCAGTATTTT	CASSFSGTLTDTQYF
TRBV9	TRBJ2-3	-	-	TGTGCCAGCAGCGTACAGGGCCACGATACGCAGTATTTT	CASSVQGHDTQYF
TRBV7-9	TRBJ2-1	-	TRBD2	TGTGCCAGCCTCCTTAGCGGGAGTAATGAGCAGTTCTTC	CASLLSGSNEQFF
TRBV4-1	TRBJ2-3	-	TRBD2	TGCGCCAGCAGCCAAGATTTGACTAGCGGGTTCACAGATACGCAGTATTTT	CASSQDLTSGFTDTQYF
TRBV5-1	TRBJ1-3	once	-	TGCGCCAGCAGCCTGGCCACCTCTGGAAACACCATATATTTT	CASSLATSGNTIYF
TRBV6-5	TRBJ2-1	-	TRBD1	TGTGCCAGCAAGACAGGGGCAACGGATGAGCAGTTCTTC	CASKTGATDEQFF
TRBV11-2	TRBJ2-3	-	TRBD2	TGTGCCAGCAGCCAAAGCGGGAGAACCACAGATACGCAGTATTTT	CASSQSGRTTDTQYF